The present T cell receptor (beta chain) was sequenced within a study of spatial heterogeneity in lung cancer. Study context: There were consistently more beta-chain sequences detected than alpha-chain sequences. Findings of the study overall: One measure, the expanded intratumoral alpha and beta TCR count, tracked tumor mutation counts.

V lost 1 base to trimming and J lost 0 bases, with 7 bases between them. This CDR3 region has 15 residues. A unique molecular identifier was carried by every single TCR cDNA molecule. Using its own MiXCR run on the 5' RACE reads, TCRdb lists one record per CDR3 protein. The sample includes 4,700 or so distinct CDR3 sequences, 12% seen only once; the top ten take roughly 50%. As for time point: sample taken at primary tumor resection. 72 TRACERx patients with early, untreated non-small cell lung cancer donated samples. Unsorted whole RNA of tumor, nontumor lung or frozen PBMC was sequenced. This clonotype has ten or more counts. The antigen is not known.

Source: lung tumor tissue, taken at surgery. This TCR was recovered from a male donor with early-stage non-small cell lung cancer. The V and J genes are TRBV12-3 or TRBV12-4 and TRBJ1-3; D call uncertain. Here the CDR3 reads CASSLVFLSGNTIYF. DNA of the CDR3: TGTGCCAGCAGTTTAGTCTTTCTCTCTGGAAACACCATATATTTT.